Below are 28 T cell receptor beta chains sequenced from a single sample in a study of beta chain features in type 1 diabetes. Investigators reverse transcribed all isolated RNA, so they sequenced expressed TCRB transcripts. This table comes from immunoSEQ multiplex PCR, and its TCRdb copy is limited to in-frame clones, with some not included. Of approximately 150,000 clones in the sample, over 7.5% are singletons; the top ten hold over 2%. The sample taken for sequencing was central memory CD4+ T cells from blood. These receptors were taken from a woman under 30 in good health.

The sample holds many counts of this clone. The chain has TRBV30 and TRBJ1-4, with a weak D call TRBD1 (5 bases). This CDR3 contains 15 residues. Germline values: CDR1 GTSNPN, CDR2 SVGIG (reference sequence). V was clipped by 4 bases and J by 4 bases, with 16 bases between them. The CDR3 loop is CAWTSQAFSNEKLFF. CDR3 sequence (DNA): TGTGCCTGGACTTCACAGGCGTTTAGTAATGAAAAACTGTTTTTT.

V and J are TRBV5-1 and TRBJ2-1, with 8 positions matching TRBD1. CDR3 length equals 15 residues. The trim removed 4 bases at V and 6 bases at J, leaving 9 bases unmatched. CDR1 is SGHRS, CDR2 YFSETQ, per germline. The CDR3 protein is CASSGVRGLSNEQFF. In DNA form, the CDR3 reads TGCGCCAGCAGCGGGGTCAGGGGGCTCAGCAATGAGCAGTTCTTC.

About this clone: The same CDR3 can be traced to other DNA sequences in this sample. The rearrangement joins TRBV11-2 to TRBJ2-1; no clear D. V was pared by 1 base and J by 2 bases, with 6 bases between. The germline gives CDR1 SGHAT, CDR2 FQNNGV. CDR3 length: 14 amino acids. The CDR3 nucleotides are TGTGCCAGCAGCTTAGCCGGTACCTACAATGAGCAGTTCTTC. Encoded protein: CASSLAGTYNEQFF.

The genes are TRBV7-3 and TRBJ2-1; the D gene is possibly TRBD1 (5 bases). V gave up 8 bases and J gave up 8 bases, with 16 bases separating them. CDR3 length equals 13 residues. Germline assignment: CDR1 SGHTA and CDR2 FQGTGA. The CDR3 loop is CASGQGSQDEQFF. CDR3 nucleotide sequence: TGTGCCAGCGGTCAGGGTAGTCAAGATGAGCAGTTCTTC.

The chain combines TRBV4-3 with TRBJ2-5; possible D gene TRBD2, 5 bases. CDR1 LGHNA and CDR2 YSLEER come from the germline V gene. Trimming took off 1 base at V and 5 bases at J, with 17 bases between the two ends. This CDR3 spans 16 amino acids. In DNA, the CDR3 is TGCGCCAGCAGCCAAGGGTCTAGCTTCGGTGGGGAGACCCAGTACTTC. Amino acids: CASSQGSSFGGETQYF.

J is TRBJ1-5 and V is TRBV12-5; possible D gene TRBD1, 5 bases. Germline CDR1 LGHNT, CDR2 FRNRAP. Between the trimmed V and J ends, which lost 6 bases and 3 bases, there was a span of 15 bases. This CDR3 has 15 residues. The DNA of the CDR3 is TGTGCTAGTGGCCGCCCTTCGGGGGTCAATCAGCCCCAGCATTTT. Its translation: CASGRPSGVNQPQHF.

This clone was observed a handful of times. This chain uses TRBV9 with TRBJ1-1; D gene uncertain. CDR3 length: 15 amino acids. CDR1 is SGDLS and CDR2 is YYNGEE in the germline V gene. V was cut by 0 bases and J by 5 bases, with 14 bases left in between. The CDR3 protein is CASSVEWSPGTEAFF. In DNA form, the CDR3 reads TGTGCCAGCAGCGTAGAATGGAGTCCGGGAACTGAAGCTTTCTTT. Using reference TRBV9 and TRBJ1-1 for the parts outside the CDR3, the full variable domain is DSGVTQTPKHLITATGQRVTLRCSPRSGDLSVYWYQQSLDQGLQFLIQYYNGEERAKGNILERFSAQQFPDLHSELNLSSLELGDSALYFCASSVEWSPGTEAFFGQGTRLTVV.

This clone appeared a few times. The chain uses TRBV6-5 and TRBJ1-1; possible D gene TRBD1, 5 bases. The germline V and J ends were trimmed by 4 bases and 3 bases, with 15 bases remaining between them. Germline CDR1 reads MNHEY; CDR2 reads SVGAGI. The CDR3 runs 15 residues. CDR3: CASSLGDLGDTEAFF. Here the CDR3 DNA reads TGTGCCAGCAGTTTGGGGGACTTAGGGGACACTGAAGCTTTCTTT.

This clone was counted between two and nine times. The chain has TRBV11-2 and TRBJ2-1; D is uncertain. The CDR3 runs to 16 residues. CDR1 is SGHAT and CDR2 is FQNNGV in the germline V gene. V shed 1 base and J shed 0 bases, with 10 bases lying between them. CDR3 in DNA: TGTGCCAGCAGCTTAGGAGGAACCGCCTCCTACAATGAGCAGTTCTTC. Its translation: CASSLGGTASYNEQFF.

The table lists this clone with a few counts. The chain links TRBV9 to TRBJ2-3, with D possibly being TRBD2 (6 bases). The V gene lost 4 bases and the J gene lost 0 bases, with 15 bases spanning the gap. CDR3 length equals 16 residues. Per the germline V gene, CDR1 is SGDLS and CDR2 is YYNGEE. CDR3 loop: CASSPTIAVSTDTQYF. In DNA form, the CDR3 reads TGTGCCAGCAGCCCAACAATAGCGGTTAGCACAGATACGCAGTATTTT.

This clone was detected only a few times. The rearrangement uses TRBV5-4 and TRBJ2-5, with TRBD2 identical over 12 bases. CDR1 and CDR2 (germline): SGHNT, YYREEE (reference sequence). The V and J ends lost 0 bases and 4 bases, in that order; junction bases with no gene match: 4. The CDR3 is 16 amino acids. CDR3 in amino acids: CASSLATSGRPETQYF. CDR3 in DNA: TGTGCCAGCAGCTTGGCCACTAGCGGGAGGCCAGAGACCCAGTACTTC.

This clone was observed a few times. CDR3 DNA sequence: TGTGCCAGCAGTGAGGAAAGGCACAGCGGGGGTTCCAATGAGCAGTTCTTC. Its protein product is CASSEERHSGGSNEQFF. The chain carries TRBV2 and TRBJ2-1, with 8 positions matching TRBD2. Trimming at V came to 3 bases and at J to 6 bases, leaving 13 bases not matched to a gene. Germline loops: CDR1 SNHLY, CDR2 FYNNEI. This CDR3 comprises 17 residues.

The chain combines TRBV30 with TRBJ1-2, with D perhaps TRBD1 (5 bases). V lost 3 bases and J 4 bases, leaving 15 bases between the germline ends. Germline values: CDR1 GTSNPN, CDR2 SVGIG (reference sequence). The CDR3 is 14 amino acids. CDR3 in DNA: TGTGCCTGGAGCGGGGGGGACCGGGGCTATGGCTACACCTTC. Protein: CAWSGGDRGYGYTF.

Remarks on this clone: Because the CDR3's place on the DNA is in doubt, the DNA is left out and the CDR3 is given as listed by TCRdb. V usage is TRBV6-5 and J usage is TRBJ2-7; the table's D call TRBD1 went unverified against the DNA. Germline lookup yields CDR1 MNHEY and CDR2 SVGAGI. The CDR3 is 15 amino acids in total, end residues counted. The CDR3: CASSSSTGSSYEQYF.

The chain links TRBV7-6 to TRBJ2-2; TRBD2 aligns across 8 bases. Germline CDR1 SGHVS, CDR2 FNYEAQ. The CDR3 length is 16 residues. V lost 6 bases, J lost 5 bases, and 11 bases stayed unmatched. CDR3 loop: CASSTFSGSRTGELFF. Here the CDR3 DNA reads TGTGCCAGCAGTACCTTCAGCGGGAGCAGGACCGGGGAGCTGTTTTTT.

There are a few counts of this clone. The CDR3 protein is CASSKSGQGSTDTQYF. In nucleotides, the CDR3 is TGTGCCAGCTCAAAATCGGGACAGGGAAGCACAGATACGCAGTATTTT. The gene calls are TRBV18 and TRBJ2-3, with 9 bases identical to TRBD1. This CDR3 comprises 16 residues. Germline V gives CDR1 KGHSH, CDR2 LQKENI. J was trimmed by 0 bases and V by 5 bases; bases with no gene match: 6.

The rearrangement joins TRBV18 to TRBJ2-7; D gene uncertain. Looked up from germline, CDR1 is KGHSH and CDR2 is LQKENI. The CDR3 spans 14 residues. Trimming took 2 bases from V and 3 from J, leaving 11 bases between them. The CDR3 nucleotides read TGTGCCAGCTCACCAAACGAGGTCGTCTACGAGCAGTACTTC. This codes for CASSPNEVVYEQYF.

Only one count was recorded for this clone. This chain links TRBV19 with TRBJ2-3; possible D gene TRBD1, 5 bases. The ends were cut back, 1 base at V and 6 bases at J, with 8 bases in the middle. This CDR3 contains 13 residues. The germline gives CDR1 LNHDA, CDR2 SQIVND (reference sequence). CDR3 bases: TGTGCCAGTAGTATAGTTGCAGGGGATACGCAGTATTTT. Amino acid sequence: CASSIVAGDTQYF.

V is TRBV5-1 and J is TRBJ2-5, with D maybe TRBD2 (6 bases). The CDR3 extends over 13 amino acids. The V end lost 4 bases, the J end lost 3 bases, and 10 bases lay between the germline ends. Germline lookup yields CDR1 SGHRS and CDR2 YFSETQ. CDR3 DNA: TGCGCCAGCAGCCCGGGACTTGAAGAGACCCAGTACTTC. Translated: CASSPGLEETQYF.

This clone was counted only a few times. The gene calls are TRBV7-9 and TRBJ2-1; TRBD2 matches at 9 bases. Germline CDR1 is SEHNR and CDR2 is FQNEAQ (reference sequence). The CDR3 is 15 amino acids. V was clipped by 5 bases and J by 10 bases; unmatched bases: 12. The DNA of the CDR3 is TGTGCCAGCAGCCGTCCCGGGACTAGCATCAGGGAGCAGTTCTTC. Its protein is CASSRPGTSIREQFF.

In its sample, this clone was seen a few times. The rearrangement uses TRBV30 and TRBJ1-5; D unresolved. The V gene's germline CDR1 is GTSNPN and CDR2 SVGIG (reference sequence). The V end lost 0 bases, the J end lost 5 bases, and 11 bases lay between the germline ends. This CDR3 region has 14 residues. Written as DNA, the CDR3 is TGTGCCTGGAGTGTGGAGGAGGTGCATCAGCCCCAGCATTTT. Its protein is CAWSVEEVHQPQHF.

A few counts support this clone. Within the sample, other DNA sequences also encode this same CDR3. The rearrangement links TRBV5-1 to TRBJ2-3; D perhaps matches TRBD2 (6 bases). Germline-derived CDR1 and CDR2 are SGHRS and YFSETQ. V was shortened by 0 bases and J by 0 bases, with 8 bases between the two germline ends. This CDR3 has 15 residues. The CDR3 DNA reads TGCGCCAGCAGCTTGGTGGGGGGAAGCACAGATACGCAGTATTTT. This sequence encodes CASSLVGGSTDTQYF.

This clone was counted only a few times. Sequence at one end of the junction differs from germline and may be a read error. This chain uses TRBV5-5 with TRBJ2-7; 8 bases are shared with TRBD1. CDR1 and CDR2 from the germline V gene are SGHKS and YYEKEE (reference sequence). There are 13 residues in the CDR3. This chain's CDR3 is CASSLMIGQGGNF. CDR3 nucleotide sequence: TGTGCCAGCAGCCTTATGATCGGACAGGGTGGGAACTTC.

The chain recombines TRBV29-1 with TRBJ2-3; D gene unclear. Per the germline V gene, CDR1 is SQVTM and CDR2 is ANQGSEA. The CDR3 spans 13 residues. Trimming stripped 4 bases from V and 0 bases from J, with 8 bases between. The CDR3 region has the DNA TGCAGCGTTGGAGGAACTAGCACAGATACGCAGTATTTT. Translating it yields CSVGGTSTDTQYF.

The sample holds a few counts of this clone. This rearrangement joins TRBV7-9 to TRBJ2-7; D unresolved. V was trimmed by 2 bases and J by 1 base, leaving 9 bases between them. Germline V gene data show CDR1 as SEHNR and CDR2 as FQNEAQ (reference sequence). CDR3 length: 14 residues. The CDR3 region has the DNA TGTGCCAGCAGCTTACAAACTGCATCCTACGAGCAGTACTTC. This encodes CASSLQTASYEQYF.

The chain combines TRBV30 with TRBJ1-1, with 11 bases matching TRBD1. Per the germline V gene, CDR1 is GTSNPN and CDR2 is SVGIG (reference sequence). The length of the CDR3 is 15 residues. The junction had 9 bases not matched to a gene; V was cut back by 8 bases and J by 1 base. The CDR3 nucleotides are TGTGCCGGGGGACAGGGGGATCGTGGGAACACTGAAGCTTTCTTT. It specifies CAGGQGDRGNTEAFF.

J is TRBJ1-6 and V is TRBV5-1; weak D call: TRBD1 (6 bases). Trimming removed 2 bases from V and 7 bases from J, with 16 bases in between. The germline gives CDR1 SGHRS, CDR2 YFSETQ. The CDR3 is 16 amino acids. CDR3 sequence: CASSFNRAYENSPLHF. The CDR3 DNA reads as TGCGCCAGCAGCTTCAACAGGGCGTACGAAAATTCACCCCTCCACTTT. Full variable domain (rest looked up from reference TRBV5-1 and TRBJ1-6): KAGVTQTPRYLIKTRGQQVTLSCSPISGHRSVSWYQQTPGQGLQFLFEYFSETQRNKGNFPGRFSGRQFSNSRSEMNVSTLELGDSALYLCASSFNRAYENSPLHFGNGTRLTVT.

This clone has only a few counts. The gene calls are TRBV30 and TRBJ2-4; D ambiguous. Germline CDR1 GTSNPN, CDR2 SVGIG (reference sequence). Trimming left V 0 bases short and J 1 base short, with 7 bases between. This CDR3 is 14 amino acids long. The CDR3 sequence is CAWSVLGAKNIQYF. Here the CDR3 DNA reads TGTGCCTGGAGTGTACTCGGGGCCAAAAACATTCAGTACTTC.